The 9 T cell receptor beta chains given below trace back to one sample, sequenced in a study of cytomegalovirus exposure and HLA in healthy donors. Assay: immunoSEQ multiplex PCR; the TCRdb copy retains only in-frame clones and omits some. The sample lists 200,000 or so clones; 84% were seen once. Sequences were obtained from PBMCs. These receptors were collected from a woman under 40 in good health and CMV-seropositive.

The J gene is TRBJ2-7, the V gene TRBV20-1; weak D call: TRBD2 (5 bases). This CDR3 region has 11 residues. Germline assignment: CDR1 DFQATT and CDR2 SNEGSKA (reference sequence). V lost 5 bases and J 6 bases, leaving 11 bases between the germline ends. The CDR3 is CSARLNSEQYF. The DNA for the CDR3 is TGCAGTGCTCGACTAAATAGCGAGCAGTACTTC.

The chain employs TRBV2 and TRBJ2-2, with TRBD2 as a possible D gene (6 bases). CDR3 size: 15 residues. The germline V gene has CDR1 SNHLY and CDR2 FYNNEI. V lost 4 bases and J lost 0, with 9 bases in between. CDR3 nucleotide sequence: TGTGCCAGCAGTGCGGGGGAGACGAACACCGGGGAGCTGTTTTTT. Translating it yields CASSAGETNTGELFF.

The chain employs TRBV7-9 and TRBJ2-1, with 10 nucleotides matching TRBD1. The germline gives CDR1 SEHNR, CDR2 FQNEAQ (reference sequence). The ends lost 5 bases at V and 4 bases at J; junction bases unmatched: 5. The CDR3 spans 15 residues. CDR3 in amino acids: CASSRRDRGYNEQFF. CDR3 bases: TGTGCCAGCAGCCGCCGGGACAGGGGATACAATGAGCAGTTCTTC. The full variable domain, in which reference TRBV7-9 and TRBJ2-1 provide the parts outside the CDR3, is DTGVSQNPRHKITKRGQNVTFRCDPISEHNRLYWYRQTLGQGPEFLTYFQNEAQLEKSRLLSDRFSAERPKGSFSTLEIQRTEQGDSAMYLCASSRRDRGYNEQFFGPGTRLTVL.

The V gene is TRBV5-1, the J gene TRBJ2-1, with D perhaps matching TRBD2 (5 bases). Germline assignment: CDR1 SGHRS and CDR2 YFSETQ. The CDR3 extends over 14 amino acids. Trimming shortened V by 7 bases and J by 0 bases, and 11 bases separated the two germline ends. The CDR3 sequence is CASEGGGSYNEQFF. The CDR3 nucleotides read TGCGCCAGCGAAGGTGGAGGCTCCTACAATGAGCAGTTCTTC.

V usage is TRBV6-5 and J usage is TRBJ1-2; possibly TRBD1 for D (5 bases). Trimming cost V 6 bases and J 6 bases, with 14 bases left between them. CDR1 MNHEY and CDR2 SVGAGI come from the germline V gene. This CDR3 is built from 13 residues. CDR3 bases: TGTGCCAGCAGGATTCAGGGATCCGATGGCTACACCTTC. It is translated as CASRIQGSDGYTF.

This chain joins TRBV2 and TRBJ1-5, with a weak D call TRBD1 (6 bases). This CDR3 has 15 amino acids. V dropped 5 bases and J dropped 4 bases, with 15 bases sitting between them. Germline V gives CDR1 SNHLY, CDR2 FYNNEI. CDR3 residues: CASSTPTGRNQPQHF. In DNA form, the CDR3 reads TGTGCCAGCAGTACCCCGACAGGCCGGAATCAGCCCCAGCATTTT.

This clone was picked up one time. The V call is TRBV29-1, the J call TRBJ1-2; 12 bases fit TRBD1. The CDR3 is 19 amino acids. With V trimmed by 3 bases and J by 6 bases, 20 bases remained unmatched. The germline CDR1 and CDR2 sequences are SQVTM and ANQGSEA. CDR3 in DNA: TGCAGCGTTGATCCCAACTTAAACGCCGGGACAGGGGGCAGAAATGGCTACACCTTC. It yields the protein CSVDPNLNAGTGGRNGYTF.

V and J are TRBV7-9 and TRBJ2-1; the D gene is possibly TRBD1 (6 bases). Trimming left V 5 bases short and J 14 bases short, with 19 bases between. The CDR3 runs 13 residues. Per the germline V gene, CDR1 is SEHNR and CDR2 is FQNEAQ (reference sequence). The CDR3 DNA is TGTGCCAGCAGCCACAGGGCACTAGAGGCAAAGTTCTTC. This sequence encodes CASSHRALEAKFF.

The chain carries TRBV6-5 and TRBJ2-3, with D possibly TRBD2 on 6 matching bases. The V gene's germline CDR1 is MNHEY and CDR2 SVGAGI. The V and J ends lost 0 bases and 2 bases respectively, with 9 bases between them. CDR3 length: 15 residues. The CDR3 coding sequence is TGTGCCAGCAGTTACTCAGGAGGGCCCACAGATACGCAGTATTTT. Translated: CASSYSGGPTDTQYF.